In this sample, the clone carrying this TCR beta chain turned up many times. Its antigen is unknown. The data were obtained in a study of regulatory T cells in long-lasting Graves disease. Overall study findings and caveats: Fewer public clonotypes were shared by new patients (just under 1,000) than by persistent patients (2,741). Peripheral blood, not thyroid tissue, was the sole material studied. Persistent disease samples used TRBV28, TRBJ1-2 and TRBJ2-5 preferentially.

Time point specified: persistent/refractory GD, antithyroid drugs over 5 years with positive TRAb. PBMCs provided the RNA from which the TCR library was made. Library construction for TCR beta used iRepertoire HTBI primers and Arm-PCR of CDR3 regions. TCRdb re-derived calls from the multiplex PCR reads in MiXCR, one entry per CDR3 protein. The table has about 450,000 distinct CDR3 sequences, 23% seen once. Germline V gives CDR1 SGHAT, CDR2 FQNNGV. The V gene lost 2 bases and the J gene lost 0 bases, with 8 bases spanning the gap. This CDR3 spans 14 amino acids. V is TRBV11-2 and J is TRBJ2-7, with D maybe TRBD1 (6 bases). The material was peripheral blood mononuclear cells (PBMCs), obtained when the disease was refractory, from a patient treated with antithyroid drugs. The clonotype was recovered from a female donor with Graves disease. Written as DNA, the CDR3 is TGTGCCAGCAGCTTAAGACAGGACTCCTACGAGCAGTACTTC. It is translated as CASSLRQDSYEQYF.